This entry describes one TCR beta chain. The study drew participants aged about 18 to 89 years from 20 to 30 US areas. Each participant's cohort was designated according to participant-reported clinical history. A PCR-confirmed or clinician-diagnosed COVID-19 case had contacted exposed participants within 2 weeks of entry. Germline V lookup: CDR1 MGHRA, CDR2 YSYEKL. The CDR3 length is 17 residues. V trimming: 0 bases; J trimming: 6 bases; junction bases outside the gene matches: 7. The sample comes from a study of blood T cell repertoires in COVID-19. The assay was immunoSEQ multiplex PCR, and TCRdb's table has in-frame clones only and misses some. The sample holds more than 110,000 clones, 84% seen once.

The TCR sequence derives from a woman aged 18-29 years who had been exposed to COVID-19. What was sequenced was PBMCs or T cells enriched from blood (not recorded which). V and J are TRBV4-1 and TRBJ2-3; TRBD2 agrees at 12 bases. The CDR3 region is CASSQERFTSGGDTQYF. The CDR3 nucleotides read TGCGCCAGCAGCCAAGAGAGGTTCACTAGCGGGGGGGATACGCAGTATTTT.